The 21 T cell receptor beta chains reported below all come from one sample, sequenced in a study of human T cells and chemical hapten exposure. TCRdb redid the calling of the RACE reads with MiXCR, one entry per CDR3 protein. The sample lists 70,000 or so distinct CDR3 sequences, 8.5% to 14% seen once, with 1.4% in the top ten. Regarding time point: patch test 3, about 24 weeks after DPC sensitization. Treatment given: therapeutic diphenylcyclopropenone sensitization with weekly scalp DPC. The sample here was whole blood, taken in connection with sensitization to the hapten diphenylcyclopropenone (DPC). These receptors originate from a woman between 50 and 59 years old with alopecia areata. Some clones in this sample may be carry-over from other donors' samples.

The rearrangement joins TRBV12-3 or TRBV12-4 to TRBJ1-6, with a tentative D call TRBD1 (5 bases). The CDR3 loop spans 15 amino acids. V was pared by 5 bases and J by 7 bases, with 15 bases between. The CDR3 reads CASSIMAGFNSPLHF. DNA for the CDR3: TGTGCCAGCAGTATTATGGCAGGGTTCAATTCACCCCTCCACTTT.

This clonotype was seen at least ten times. The V gene is TRBV28, the J gene TRBJ2-3; 9 nucleotides align to TRBD1. CDR1 is MDHEN, CDR2 SYDVKM, per germline. CDR3 size: 16 residues. J lost 1 base, V lost 3 bases, and 5 bases had no gene match. The CDR3 sequence is CASSFHRGRGTDTQYF. Here the CDR3 DNA reads TGTGCCAGCAGTTTCCACAGGGGGCGCGGCACAGATACGCAGTATTTT.

This clonotype has a count of ten or more. CDR3 loop: CASSYVGNQPQHF. DNA of the CDR3: TGTGCCAGCAGTTACGTGGGCAATCAGCCCCAGCATTTT. The chain couples TRBV6-2 or TRBV6-3 to TRBJ1-5; unclear D gene. With 2 bases removed from V and 2 bases from J, the gap between germline ends came to 4 bases. The germline CDR1 and CDR2 sequences are MNHEY and SVGEGT. This CDR3 is built from 13 residues.

In its sample, this clonotype was seen a few times. CDR3 residues: CASSYGAQLTDTQYF. CDR3 coding DNA: TGTGCCAGCAGTTACGGAGCACAACTCACAGATACGCAGTATTTT. J is TRBJ2-3 and V is TRBV6-2 or TRBV6-3, with D uncertain. Between the trimmed V and J ends, which lost 2 bases and 2 bases, there was a span of 11 bases. Germline loops: CDR1 MNHEY, CDR2 SVGEGT. The CDR3 consists of 15 residues.

This chain joins TRBV12-3 or TRBV12-4 and TRBJ2-1, with D perhaps TRBD1 (6 bases). Trimming cost V 6 bases and J 5 bases, with 14 bases left between them. The CDR3 sequence is 14 residues long. Here the CDR3 DNA reads TGTGCCAGCAGCCCTCCCCAGGGGCACAATGAGCAGTTCTTC. Amino acid sequence: CASSPPQGHNEQFF.

The genes are TRBV11-2 and TRBJ2-3; 12 bases align to TRBD2. CDR1 SGHAT and CDR2 FQNNGV come from the germline V gene. This CDR3 has 18 amino acids. Losses at the gene ends were 4 bases for V and 1 base for J; bases not matched to a gene: 9. DNA for the CDR3: TGTGCCAGCAGCTCCAGTCGCTGGACTAGCGGGGGCACAGATACGCAGTATTTT. As protein: CASSSSRWTSGGTDTQYF.

This clonotype was seen repeatedly, ten times or more. The rearrangement uses TRBV20-1 and TRBJ1-4, with D perhaps matching TRBD1 (6 bases). V lost 2 bases and J 7 bases, leaving 26 bases between the germline ends. Germline CDR1 is DFQATT and CDR2 is SNEGSKA (reference sequence). CDR3 length equals 18 residues. CDR3 in DNA: TGCAGTGCTAGAACGGGTTCAGGGACAAGGCAGCCGGGTGAAAAACTGTTTTTT. Protein: CSARTGSGTRQPGEKLFF.

The V gene is TRBV5-8, the J gene TRBJ2-5; 7 nucleotides line up with TRBD1. This CDR3 spans 13 amino acids. V was pared by 4 bases and J by 5 bases, with 5 bases of the junction left unmatched. Germline CDR1 and CDR2: SGHTS and YDEGEE. The CDR3 nucleotides read TGTGCCAGCAGCAAGGGACAGTTGGAGACCCAGTACTTC. It translates to CASSKGQLETQYF.

This clonotype was seen a few times. The chain uses TRBV12-3 or TRBV12-4 and TRBJ2-5, with no clear D. The CDR3 extends over 13 amino acids. With 3 bases removed from V and 5 bases from J, the gap between germline ends came to 10 bases. CDR3: CASSLDTWETQYF. In DNA form, the CDR3 reads TGTGCCAGCAGTTTGGATACATGGGAGACCCAGTACTTC.

The chain combines TRBV20-1 with TRBJ2-5; the match to TRBD2 covers 9 bases. Germline values: CDR1 DFQATT, CDR2 SNEGSKA (reference sequence). V lost 2 bases and J lost 4; bases outside the gene matches: 2. The CDR3 totals 13 residues. The CDR3 region has the DNA TGCAGTGCTAGATCACTAGCGGGAGAGACCCAGTACTTC. The encoded protein is CSARSLAGETQYF.

The V call is TRBV27, the J call TRBJ1-1; TRBD1 might be the D (6 bases). This CDR3 region has 14 residues. The V and J ends lost 10 bases and 0 bases respectively, with 15 bases between them. In germline, CDR1 is MNHEY, CDR2 SMNVEV (reference sequence). The CDR3 DNA sequence: TGTGCCACCAAGGAGGGGGAATTGAACACTGAAGCTTTCTTT. Translation: CATKEGELNTEAFF.

This clonotype has a handful of counts. The chain joins TRBV7-9 to TRBJ1-5; tentatively, D is TRBD1 (5 bases). V was pared by 9 bases and J by 4 bases, with 13 bases between. This CDR3 is built from 13 residues. CDR1 is SEHNR, CDR2 FQNEAQ, per germline (reference sequence). In DNA form, the CDR3 reads TGTGCCAGAAGACACAGGTATAATCAGCCCCAGCATTTT. It is translated as CARRHRYNQPQHF.

This chain joins TRBV7-2 and TRBJ2-5; D possibly uses TRBD1 or TRBD2 (5 bases each). CDR3 size: 15 residues. Deletions cut 4 bases from V and 1 base from J, with 13 bases between. In germline, CDR1 is SGHTA, CDR2 FQGNSA. Here the CDR3 reads CASSSIGTAQETQYF. In DNA, the CDR3 is TGTGCCAGCAGCTCGATCGGGACGGCCCAAGAGACCCAGTACTTC.

There are many counts of this clonotype. The chain has TRBV28 and TRBJ1-5, with TRBD1 identical over 9 bases. This CDR3 region has 18 residues. Losses at the gene ends were 8 bases for V and 0 bases for J; bases not matched to a gene: 14. The germline V gene has CDR1 MDHEN and CDR2 SYDVKM. The CDR3 DNA is TGTGCCAGCCAGTCCCGGGACAGGGCGTCTAATAGCAATCAGCCCCAGCATTTT. Translation gives CASQSRDRASNSNQPQHF.

A remark on this clonotype: This clone may be a read error of a much larger clone one base away. This rearrangement joins TRBV6-1 to TRBJ1-6; 7 nucleotides match TRBD1. Unmatched junction bases numbered 12, after V lost 8 bases and J lost 8 bases. Germline-derived CDR1 and CDR2 are MNHNS and SASEGT. This CDR3 spans 15 amino acids. The CDR3 coding sequence is TGTGCCAGCTCTGAGACAGGGCAGGATCATTCACCCCTCCACTTT. This gives the protein CASSETGQDHSPLHF.

This rearrangement joins TRBV4-3 to TRBJ2-4, with 7 bases identical to TRBD1. With V trimmed by 4 bases and J by 1 base, 7 bases remained unmatched. This CDR3 is 16 amino acids long. Per germline, CDR1 LGHNA and CDR2 YSLEER. DNA for the CDR3: TGCGCCAGCAGCCCGCACAGGGGAGTTGCCAAAAACATTCAGTACTTC. This sequence encodes CASSPHRGVAKNIQYF.

V is TRBV5-1 and J is TRBJ1-1; no reliable D call. Germline V gene sequence: CDR1 SGHRS, CDR2 YFSETQ. Trimming took off 6 bases at V and 0 bases at J, with 18 bases between the two ends. The CDR3 covers 16 residues. This CDR3 is CASNEDGRPMNTEAFF. The CDR3 nucleotides read TGCGCCAGCAACGAGGATGGGAGGCCGATGAACACTGAAGCTTTCTTT.

In its sample, this clonotype was seen many times. The J gene is TRBJ2-1, the V gene TRBV11-2; D unclear. Looked up from germline, CDR1 is SGHAT and CDR2 is FQNNGV. V was trimmed by 1 base and J by 5 bases, leaving 12 bases between them. CDR3 length equals 15 residues. The CDR3: CASSLAGISDNEQFF. In DNA form, the CDR3 reads TGTGCCAGCAGCTTAGCTGGGATTTCTGACAATGAGCAGTTCTTC.

This clonotype was recorded at least ten times. The chain joins TRBV3-1 to TRBJ2-1, with D unresolved. Trimming took off 0 bases at V and 10 bases at J, with 10 bases between the two ends. The CDR3 is 13 residues long. Germline CDR1 is LGHDT and CDR2 is YNNKEL (reference sequence). CDR3 sequence: CASSQDPPAEQFF. CDR3 sequence (DNA): TGTGCCAGCAGCCAAGATCCCCCAGCGGAGCAGTTCTTC.

This clonotype was seen ten or more times. The rearrangement uses TRBV12-3 or TRBV12-4 and TRBJ2-6; D not resolved. CDR3 length equals 14 residues. With 4 bases removed from V and 4 bases from J, the gap between germline ends came to 8 bases. CDR3 DNA: TGTGCCAGCAGTTCCGCATCCGGGGCCAACGTCCTGACTTTC. Its protein is CASSSASGANVLTF.

The gene calls are TRBV20-1 and TRBJ2-5; D may be TRBD2 (6 bases). V lost 1 base to trimming and J lost 2 bases, with 11 bases between them. This CDR3 is 14 amino acids long. The germline V gene encodes CDR1 DFQATT and CDR2 SNEGSKA (reference sequence). In nucleotides, the CDR3 is TGCAGTGCTAGAGCGGGAGCCCCACAAGAGACCCAGTACTTC. This translates into CSARAGAPQETQYF.